This T cell receptor beta chain emerged from a study of cytomegalovirus exposure and HLA in healthy donors. Findings and limits, study-wide: Later genetic work tied a missense DCLRE1C variant to beta-chain V and J trimming. In a later analysis, productive TCRs from donors in an Asian-associated ancestry cluster reportedly carried fewer N-insertions than the cohort mean.

As to this clone: Antigen specificity is unknown.

Nominally healthy donors were sampled, though unrecorded immune exposures were likely. In the PCR, 60 Vbeta and 13 Jbeta primers were used. Profiled with immunoSEQ multiplex PCR; TCRdb holds only in-frame clones, not every one. The table lists approximately 150,000 clones, roughly 78% of them singletons. The specimen sequenced was PBMCs. This TCR derives from a woman in her fifties or sixties in good health and CMV-seropositive.

The CDR3 is CASSLGYGSYEQYF. The CDR3 DNA reads TGCGCCAGCAGCTTGGGCTACGGGAGCTACGAGCAGTACTTC. V gene TRBV5-1 combines with J gene TRBJ2-7; D may be TRBD2 (6 bases). Germline CDR1 SGHRS, CDR2 YFSETQ. The CDR3 covers 14 residues. Trimming removed 0 bases at V and 3 bases at J, with 10 bases between.